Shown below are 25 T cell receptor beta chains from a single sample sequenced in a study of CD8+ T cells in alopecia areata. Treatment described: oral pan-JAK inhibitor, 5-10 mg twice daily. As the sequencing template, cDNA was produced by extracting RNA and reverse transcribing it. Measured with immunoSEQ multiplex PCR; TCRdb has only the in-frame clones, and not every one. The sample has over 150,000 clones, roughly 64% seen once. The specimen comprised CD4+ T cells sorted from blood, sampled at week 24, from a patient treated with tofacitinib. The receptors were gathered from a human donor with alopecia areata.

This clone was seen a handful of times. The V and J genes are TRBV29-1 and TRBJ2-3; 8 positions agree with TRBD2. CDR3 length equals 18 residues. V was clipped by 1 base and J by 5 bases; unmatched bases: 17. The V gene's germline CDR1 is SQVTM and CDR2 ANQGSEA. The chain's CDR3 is CSVEVNQFRIAGKDTQYF. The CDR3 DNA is TGCAGCGTTGAAGTTAATCAATTTAGAATAGCGGGAAAAGATACGCAGTATTTT.

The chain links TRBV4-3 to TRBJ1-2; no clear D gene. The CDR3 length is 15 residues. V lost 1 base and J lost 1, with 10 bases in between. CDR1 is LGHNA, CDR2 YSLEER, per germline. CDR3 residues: CASSQGFENNYGYTF. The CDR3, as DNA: TGCGCCAGCAGCCAAGGTTTCGAGAATAACTATGGCTACACCTTC.

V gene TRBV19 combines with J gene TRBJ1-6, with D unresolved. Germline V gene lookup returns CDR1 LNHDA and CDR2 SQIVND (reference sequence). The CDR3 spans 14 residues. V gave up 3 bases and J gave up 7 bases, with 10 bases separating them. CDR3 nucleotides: TGTGCCAGTAGTATCGTAGCAGAGAATTCACCCCTCCACTTT. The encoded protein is CASSIVAENSPLHF. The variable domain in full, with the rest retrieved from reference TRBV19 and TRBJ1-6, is DGGITQSPKYLFRKEGQNVTLSCEQNLNHDAMYWYRQDPGQGLRLIYYSQIVNDFQKGDIAEGYSVSREKKESFPLTVTSAQKNPTAFYLCASSIVAENSPLHFGNGTRLTVT.

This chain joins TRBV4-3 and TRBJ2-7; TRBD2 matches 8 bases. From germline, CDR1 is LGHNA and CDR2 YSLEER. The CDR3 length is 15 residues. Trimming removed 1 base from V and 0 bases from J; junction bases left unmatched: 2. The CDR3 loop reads CASSQGREGSYEQYF. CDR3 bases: TGCGCCAGCAGCCAAGGACGGGAGGGCTCCTACGAGCAGTACTTC.

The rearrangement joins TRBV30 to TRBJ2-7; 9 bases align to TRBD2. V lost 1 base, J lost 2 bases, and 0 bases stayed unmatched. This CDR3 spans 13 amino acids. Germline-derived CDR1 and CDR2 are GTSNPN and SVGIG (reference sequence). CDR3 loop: CAWSGLAAYEQYF. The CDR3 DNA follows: TGTGCCTGGAGTGGACTAGCGGCCTACGAGCAGTACTTC.

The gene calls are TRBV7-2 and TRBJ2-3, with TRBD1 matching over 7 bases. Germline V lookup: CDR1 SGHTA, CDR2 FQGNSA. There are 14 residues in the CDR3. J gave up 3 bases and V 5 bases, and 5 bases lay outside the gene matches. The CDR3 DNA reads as TGTGCCAGCAGCCCGACAGGGAATACAGATACGCAGTATTTT. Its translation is CASSPTGNTDTQYF.

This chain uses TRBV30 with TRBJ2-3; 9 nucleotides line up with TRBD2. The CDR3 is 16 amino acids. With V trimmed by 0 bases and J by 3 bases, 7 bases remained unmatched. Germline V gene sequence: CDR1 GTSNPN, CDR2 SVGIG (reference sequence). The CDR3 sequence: CAWSVRVAGETDTQYF. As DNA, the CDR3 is TGTGCCTGGAGTGTACGGGTAGCGGGAGAAACAGATACGCAGTATTTT.

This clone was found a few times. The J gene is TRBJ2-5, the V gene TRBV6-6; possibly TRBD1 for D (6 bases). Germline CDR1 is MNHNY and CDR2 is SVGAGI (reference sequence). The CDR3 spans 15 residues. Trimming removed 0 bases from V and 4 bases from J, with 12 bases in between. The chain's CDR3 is CASSYSRRGGETQYF. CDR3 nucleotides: TGTGCCAGCAGTTACTCCCGCAGGGGTGGAGAGACCCAGTACTTC.

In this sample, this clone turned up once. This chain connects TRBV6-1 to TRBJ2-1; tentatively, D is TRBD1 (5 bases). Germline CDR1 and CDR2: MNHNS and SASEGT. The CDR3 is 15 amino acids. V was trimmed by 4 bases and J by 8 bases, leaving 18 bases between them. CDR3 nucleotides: TGTGCCAGCAGTGTAGAAGTCCCGAGGACATATGAGCAGTTCTTC. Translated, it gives CASSVEVPRTYEQFF.

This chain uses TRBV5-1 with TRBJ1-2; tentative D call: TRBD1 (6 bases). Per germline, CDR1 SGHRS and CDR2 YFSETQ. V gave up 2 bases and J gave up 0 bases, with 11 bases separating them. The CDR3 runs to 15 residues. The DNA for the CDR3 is TGCGCCAGCAGCTTACAGGGAGAAGCTAACTATGGCTACACCTTC. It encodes CASSLQGEANYGYTF.

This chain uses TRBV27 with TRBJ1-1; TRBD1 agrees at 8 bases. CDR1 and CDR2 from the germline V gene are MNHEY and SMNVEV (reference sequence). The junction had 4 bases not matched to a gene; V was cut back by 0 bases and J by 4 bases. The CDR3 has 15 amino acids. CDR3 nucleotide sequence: TGTGCCAGCAGTTTATCGTGGGGACAGGTCACTGAAGCTTTCTTT. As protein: CASSLSWGQVTEAFF.

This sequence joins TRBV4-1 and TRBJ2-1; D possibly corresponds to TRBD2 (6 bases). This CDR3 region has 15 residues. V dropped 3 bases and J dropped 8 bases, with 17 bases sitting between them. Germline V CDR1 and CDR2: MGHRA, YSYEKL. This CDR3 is CASSHKQDGGDEQFF. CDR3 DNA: TGCGCCAGCAGCCACAAGCAGGACGGAGGGGATGAGCAGTTCTTC.

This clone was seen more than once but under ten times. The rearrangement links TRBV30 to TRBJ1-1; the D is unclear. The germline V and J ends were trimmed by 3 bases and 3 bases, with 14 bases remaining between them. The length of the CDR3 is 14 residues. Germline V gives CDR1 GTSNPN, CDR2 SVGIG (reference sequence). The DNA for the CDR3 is TGTGCCTGGAGACGGCAGGACGACGACACTGAAGCTTTCTTT. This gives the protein CAWRRQDDDTEAFF.

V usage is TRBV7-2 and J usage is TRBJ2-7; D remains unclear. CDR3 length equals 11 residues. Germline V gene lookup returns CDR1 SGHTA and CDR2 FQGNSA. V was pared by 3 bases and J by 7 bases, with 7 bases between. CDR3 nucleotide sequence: TGTGCCAGCAGCTTCTCCATTGAGCAGTACTTC. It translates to CASSFSIEQYF. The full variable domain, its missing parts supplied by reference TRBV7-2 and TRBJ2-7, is GAGVSQSPSNKVTEKGKDVELRCDPISGHTALYWYRQSLGQGLEFLIYFQGNSAPDKSGLPSDRFSAERTGGSVSTLTIQRTQQEDSAVYLCASSFSIEQYFGPGTRLTVT.

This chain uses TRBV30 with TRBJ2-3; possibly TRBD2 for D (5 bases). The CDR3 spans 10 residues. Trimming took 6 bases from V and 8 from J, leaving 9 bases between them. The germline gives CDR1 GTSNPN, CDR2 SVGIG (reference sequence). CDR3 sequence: CACLGGTQYF. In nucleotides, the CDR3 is TGTGCCTGCCTAGGAGGTACGCAGTATTTT. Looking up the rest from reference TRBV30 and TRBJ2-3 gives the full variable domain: SQTIHQWPATLVQPVGSPLSLECTVEGTSNPNLYWYRQAAGRGLQLLFYSVGIGQISSEVPQNLSASRPQDRQFILSSKKLLLSDSGFYLCACLGGTQYFGPGTRLTVL.

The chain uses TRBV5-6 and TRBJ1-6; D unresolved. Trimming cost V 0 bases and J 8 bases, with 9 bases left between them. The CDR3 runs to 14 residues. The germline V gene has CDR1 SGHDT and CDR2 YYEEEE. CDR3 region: CASSLGVLDSPLHF. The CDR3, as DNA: TGTGCCAGCAGCTTGGGGGTTCTAGATTCACCCCTCCACTTT.

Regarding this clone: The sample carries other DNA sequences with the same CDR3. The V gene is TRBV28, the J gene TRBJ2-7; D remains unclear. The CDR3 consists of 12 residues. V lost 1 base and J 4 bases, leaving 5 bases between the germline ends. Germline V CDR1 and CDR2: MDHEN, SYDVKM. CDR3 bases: TGTGCCAGCAGTTTATCCGGTTACGAGCAGTACTTC. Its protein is CASSLSGYEQYF.

CDR3 DNA sequence: TGTGCCAGCAGTCCGCTAGCGGGAGGCAATGAGCAGTTCTTC. Translated: CASSPLAGGNEQFF. The V gene is TRBV25-1, the J gene TRBJ2-1; TRBD2 agrees at 11 bases. Germline-derived CDR1 and CDR2 are MGHDK and SYGVNS. The CDR3 totals 14 residues. The junction had 3 bases not matched to a gene; V was cut back by 5 bases and J by 6 bases.

In DNA form, the CDR3 reads TGTGCCAGCACCCCCAACAGGTTCTACGAGCAGTACTTC. Its translation: CASTPNRFYEQYF. The chain combines TRBV2 with TRBJ2-7; D possibly corresponds to TRBD1 (5 bases). This CDR3 is 13 amino acids long. Germline V lookup: CDR1 SNHLY, CDR2 FYNNEI. V was trimmed by 7 bases and J by 3 bases, leaving 13 bases between them. The whole variable domain, remainder taken from reference TRBV2 and TRBJ2-7, is EPEVTQTPSHQVTQMGQEVILRCVPISNHLYFYWYRQILGQKVEFLVSFYNNEISEKSEIFDDQFSVERPDGSNFTLKIRSTKLEDSAMYFCASTPNRFYEQYFGPGTRLTVT.

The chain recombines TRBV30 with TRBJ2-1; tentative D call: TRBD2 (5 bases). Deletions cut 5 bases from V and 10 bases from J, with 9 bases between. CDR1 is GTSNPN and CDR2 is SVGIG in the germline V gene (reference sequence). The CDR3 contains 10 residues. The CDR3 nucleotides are TGTGCCTGGGGTTCGGGAGAGCAGTTCTTC. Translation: CAWGSGEQFF.

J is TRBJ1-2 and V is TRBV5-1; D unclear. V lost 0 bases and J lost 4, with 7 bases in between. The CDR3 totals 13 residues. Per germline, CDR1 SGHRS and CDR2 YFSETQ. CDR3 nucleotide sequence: TGCGCCAGCAGCTTGGAACATTCCTATGGCTACACCTTC. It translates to CASSLEHSYGYTF.

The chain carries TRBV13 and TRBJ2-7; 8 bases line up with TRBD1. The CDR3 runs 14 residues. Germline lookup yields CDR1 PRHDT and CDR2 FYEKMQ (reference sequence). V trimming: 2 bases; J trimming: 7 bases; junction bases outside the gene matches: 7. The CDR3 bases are TGTGCCAGCAGCTTAAGTCCAGGGGGCAGGGAGCAGTACTTC. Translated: CASSLSPGGREQYF.

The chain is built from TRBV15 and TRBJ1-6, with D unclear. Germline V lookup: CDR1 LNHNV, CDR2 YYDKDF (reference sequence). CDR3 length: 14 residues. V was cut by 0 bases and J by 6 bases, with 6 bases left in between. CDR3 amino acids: CATSRESVNSPLHF. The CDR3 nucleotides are TGTGCCACCAGCAGAGAGTCAGTTAATTCACCCCTCCACTTT.

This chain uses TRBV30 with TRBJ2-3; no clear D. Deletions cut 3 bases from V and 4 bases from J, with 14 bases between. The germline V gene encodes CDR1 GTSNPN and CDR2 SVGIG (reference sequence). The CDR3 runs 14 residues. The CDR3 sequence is CAWRTSPAADTQYF. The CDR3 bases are TGTGCCTGGAGAACGAGCCCTGCGGCAGATACGCAGTATTTT. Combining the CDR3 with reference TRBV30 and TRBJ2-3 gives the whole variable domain SQTIHQWPATLVQPVGSPLSLECTVEGTSNPNLYWYRQAAGRGLQLLFYSVGIGQISSEVPQNLSASRPQDRQFILSSKKLLLSDSGFYLCAWRTSPAADTQYFGPGTRLTVL.

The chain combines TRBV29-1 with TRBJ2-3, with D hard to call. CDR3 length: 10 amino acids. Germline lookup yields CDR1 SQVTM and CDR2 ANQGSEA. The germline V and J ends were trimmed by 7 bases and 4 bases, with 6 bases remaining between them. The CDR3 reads CSAGSDTQYF. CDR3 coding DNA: TGCAGCGCCGGATCAGATACGCAGTATTTT.